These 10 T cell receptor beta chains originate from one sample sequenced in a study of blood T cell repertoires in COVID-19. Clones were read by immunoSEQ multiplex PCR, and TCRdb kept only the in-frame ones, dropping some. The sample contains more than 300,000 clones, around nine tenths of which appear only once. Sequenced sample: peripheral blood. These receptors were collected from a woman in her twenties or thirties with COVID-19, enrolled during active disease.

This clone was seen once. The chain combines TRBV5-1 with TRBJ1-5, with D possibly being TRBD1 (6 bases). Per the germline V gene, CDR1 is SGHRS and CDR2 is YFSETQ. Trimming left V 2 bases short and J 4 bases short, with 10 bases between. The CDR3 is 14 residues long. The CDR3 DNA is TGCGCCAGCAGCTTTGGACAGCCGAATCAGCCCCAGCATTTT. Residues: CASSFGQPNQPQHF.

CDR3: CASSLVQAGNTIYF. The CDR3 coding sequence is TGTGCCAGCAGCTTAGTTCAGGCCGGAAACACCATATATTTT. This sequence joins TRBV7-9 and TRBJ1-3; no firm D call. The CDR3 has 14 residues. Germline CDR1 is SEHNR and CDR2 is FQNEAQ (reference sequence). The V and J ends lost 1 base and 4 bases respectively, with 8 bases between them. The full variable domain, with the rest looked up from reference TRBV7-9 and TRBJ1-3, is DTGVSQNPRHKITKRGQNVTFRCDPISEHNRLYWYRQTLGQGPEFLTYFQNEAQLEKSRLLSDRFSAERPKGSFSTLEIQRTEQGDSAMYLCASSLVQAGNTIYFGEGSWLTVV.

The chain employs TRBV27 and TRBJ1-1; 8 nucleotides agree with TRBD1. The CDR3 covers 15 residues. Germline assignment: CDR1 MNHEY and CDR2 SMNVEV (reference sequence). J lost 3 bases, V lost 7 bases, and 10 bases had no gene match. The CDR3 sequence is CASKKLYRGYTEAFF. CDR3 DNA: TGTGCCAGCAAAAAACTATACAGGGGGTACACTGAAGCTTTCTTT.

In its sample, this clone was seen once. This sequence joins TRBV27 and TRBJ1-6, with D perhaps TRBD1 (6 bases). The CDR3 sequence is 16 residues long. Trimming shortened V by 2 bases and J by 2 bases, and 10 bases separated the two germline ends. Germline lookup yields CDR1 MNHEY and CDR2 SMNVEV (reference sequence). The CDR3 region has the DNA TGTGCCAGCAGTTTAAGTGCAGGGGCCTATAATTCACCCCTCCACTTT. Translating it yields CASSLSAGAYNSPLHF.

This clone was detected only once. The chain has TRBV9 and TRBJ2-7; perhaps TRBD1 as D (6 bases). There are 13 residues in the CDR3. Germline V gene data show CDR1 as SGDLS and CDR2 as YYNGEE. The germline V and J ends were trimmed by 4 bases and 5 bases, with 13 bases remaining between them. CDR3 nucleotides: TGTGCCAGCAGCTGGGGGCCATACAACGAGCAGTACTTC. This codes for CASSWGPYNEQYF.

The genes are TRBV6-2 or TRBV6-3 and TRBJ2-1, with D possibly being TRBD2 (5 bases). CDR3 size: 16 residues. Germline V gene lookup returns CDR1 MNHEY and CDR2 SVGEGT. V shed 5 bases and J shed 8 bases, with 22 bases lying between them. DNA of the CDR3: TGTGCCAGCAGTACCTTCACTAGTCCGGACGAGTATGAGCAGTTCTTC. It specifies CASSTFTSPDEYEQFF.

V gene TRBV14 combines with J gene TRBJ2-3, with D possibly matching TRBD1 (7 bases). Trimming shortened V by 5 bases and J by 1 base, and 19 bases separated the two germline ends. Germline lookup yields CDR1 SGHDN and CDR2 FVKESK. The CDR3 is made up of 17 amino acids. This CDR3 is CASSGLDREDGTDTQYF. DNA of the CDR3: TGTGCCAGCAGCGGACTCGACAGGGAGGACGGCACAGATACGCAGTATTTT.

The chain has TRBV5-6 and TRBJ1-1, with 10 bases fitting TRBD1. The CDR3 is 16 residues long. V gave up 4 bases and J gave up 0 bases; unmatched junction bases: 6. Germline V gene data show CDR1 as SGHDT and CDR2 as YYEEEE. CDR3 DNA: TGTGCCAGCAGCAGGGACAGGGGTAGACTGAACACTGAAGCTTTCTTT. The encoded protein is CASSRDRGRLNTEAFF.

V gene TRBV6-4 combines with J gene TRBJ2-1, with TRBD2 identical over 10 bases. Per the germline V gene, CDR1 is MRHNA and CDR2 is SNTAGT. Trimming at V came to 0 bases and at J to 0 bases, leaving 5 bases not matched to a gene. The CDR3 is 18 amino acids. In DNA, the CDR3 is TGTGCCAGCAGTGACTCCTCTAGCGGGGGCAGCTCCTACAATGAGCAGTTCTTC. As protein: CASSDSSSGGSSYNEQFF.

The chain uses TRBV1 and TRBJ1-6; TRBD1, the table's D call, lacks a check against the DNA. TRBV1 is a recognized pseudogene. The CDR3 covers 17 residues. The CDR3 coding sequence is TGCACCAGCAGCCAGGGGGACAGGGAAAGTTATAATTCACCCCTCCACTTT. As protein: CTSSQGDRESYNSPLHF.